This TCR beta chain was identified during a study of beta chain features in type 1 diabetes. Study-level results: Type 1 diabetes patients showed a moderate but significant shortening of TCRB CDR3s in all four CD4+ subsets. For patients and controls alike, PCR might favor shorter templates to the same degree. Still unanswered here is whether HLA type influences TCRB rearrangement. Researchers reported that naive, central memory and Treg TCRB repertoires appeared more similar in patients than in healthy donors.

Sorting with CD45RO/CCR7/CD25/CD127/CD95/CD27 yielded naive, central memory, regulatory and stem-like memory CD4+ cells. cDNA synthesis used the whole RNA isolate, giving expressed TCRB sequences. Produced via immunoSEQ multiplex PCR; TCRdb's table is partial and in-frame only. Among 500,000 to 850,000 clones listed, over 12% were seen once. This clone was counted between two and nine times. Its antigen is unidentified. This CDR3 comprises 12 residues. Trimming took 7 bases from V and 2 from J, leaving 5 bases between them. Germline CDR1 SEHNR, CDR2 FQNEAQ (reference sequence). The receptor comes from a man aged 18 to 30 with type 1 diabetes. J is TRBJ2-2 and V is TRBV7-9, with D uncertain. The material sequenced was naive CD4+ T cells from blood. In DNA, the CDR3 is TGTGCCAGCACCAGCAACACCGGGGAGCTGTTTTTT. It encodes CASTSNTGELFF.